This T cell receptor (beta chain) was documented in a study of T cells after yellow fever vaccination. Findings of the study overall: Compared with primary, the secondary response was weaker and peaked at day 5, not 15. Most clones from primary vaccination resurfaced after the booster (96% CD4, approximately 88% CD8).

Generation of TCR cDNA used 5'RACE template switching (which added a universal primer site and UMIs). MiXCR was run by TCRdb on the 5' RACE reads, yielding one entry per CDR3 protein. The sample consists of roughly 300,000 distinct CDR3 sequences, about 6.9% of them appearing once. Trimming took 5 bases from V and 2 from J; bases not matched to a gene: 5. The CDR3 is 14 amino acids. Germline V CDR1 and CDR2: DFQATT, SNEGSKA (reference sequence). Worth noting for this clonotype: Its antigen is undetermined.

The V call is TRBV20-1, the J call TRBJ2-3; 9 bases are a match to TRBD2. The source is a young man who received the YFV17D yellow fever vaccine. The sequenced sample was PBMCs, obtained about 41 days after the first yellow fever vaccination. CDR3 protein: CSAPSGGITDTQYF. Here the CDR3 DNA reads TGCAGTGCTCCCAGCGGGGGGATCACAGATACGCAGTATTTT.